Listed below are T cell receptor beta chains from one sample, sequenced in a study of T cell responses to AZD1222 COVID-19 vaccine. TCRdb's table, derived via immunoSEQ multiplex PCR, lists solely in-frame clones and lacks some. The table has 200,000 to 300,000 clones, 90% to 95% seen once. The sample here was peripheral blood, taken on day 0 of AZD1222 vaccination. All receptors come from an adult in good health. Both conserved end residues are part of each CDR3. The order of the fields is D gene, J gene, clone size, V gene, CDR3 DNA, CDR3 protein. D genes are given only for firm matches. The size entry is marked missing in some rows and otherwise reads once, few, many or a size class.

>.|TRBJ2-7|.|TRBV4-2
TGTGCCAGCAGCCAAGATAGGGTAGCGGCCAGTCGAACGTACTTC
CASSQDRVAASRTYF
>.|TRBJ2-3|once|TRBV6-2/TRBV6-3
TGTGCCAGCAGTTACCCAGACAGCACAGATACGCAGTATTTT
CASSYPDSTDTQYF
>.|TRBJ2-7|few|TRBV5-6
TGTGCCAGCAGCAGGTGGGGGAGCGAGCAGTACTTC
CASSRWGSEQYF
>.|TRBJ1-6|.|TRBV7-2
TGTGCCAGCAGCCGACCGGGGAATTCACCCCTCCACTTT
CASSRPGNSPLHF
>.|TRBJ1-1|.|TRBV12-3/TRBV12-4
TGTGCCAGCAGTTCGGCTGTGAACACTGAAGCTTTCTTT
CASSSAVNTEAFF
>.|TRBJ2-1|.|TRBV28
TGTGCCGGAGGGGCGCCCGTGCAAAATGAGCAGTTCTTC
CAGGAPVQNEQFF
>.|TRBJ1-1|.|TRBV4-2
TGTGCCAGCAGCCGACGGGACGGAGAGAACACTGAAGCTTTCTTT
CASSRRDGENTEAFF
>TRBD1|TRBJ1-4|.|TRBV3-1/TRBV3-2
TGTGCCAGCAGCCAATTACAGGGGGTCGGTGAAAAACTGTTTTTT
CASSQLQGVGEKLFF
>.|TRBJ2-7|.|TRBV18
TGTGCCAGCTCACCACCAGGAGGCTACGAGCAGTACTTC
CASSPPGGYEQYF
>.|TRBJ2-4|many|TRBV20-1
TGCAGTGCTAGTTCAGGAGCCAAAAACATTCAGTACTTC
CSASSGAKNIQYF
>.|TRBJ2-5|.|TRBV7-8
TGTGCCAGCAGCTTAGTATTTTCGTTGGGGCAGGGTAAGACCCAGTACTTC
CASSLVFSLGQGKTQYF
>.|TRBJ2-1|.|TRBV24-1
TGTGCCACCAGTGCGGGGAGCCCTACTGAGCAGTTCTTC
CATSAGSPTEQFF
>TRBD1|TRBJ1-1|.|TRBV19
TGTGCCAGTAGTAGGCCCGCGGGACAGCAGAACACTGAAGCTTTCTTT
CASSRPAGQQNTEAFF
>TRBD2|TRBJ2-1|.|TRBV2
TGTGCCAGCAGTGAGAGAGCGGGGGGTCCCTACAATGAGCAGTTCTTC
CASSERAGGPYNEQFF
>.|TRBJ2-1|.|TRBV27
TGTGCCAGCAGTTGGGCACAGGGTGGTGAGCAGTTCTTC
CASSWAQGGEQFF
>.|TRBJ2-3|.|TRBV6-5
TGTGCCAGCAGTTACGGGTCGCGGTCGGGGGATACGCAGTATTTT
CASSYGSRSGDTQYF
>.|TRBJ2-7|once|TRBV11-3
TGTGCCAGCAGCTCTCGTCCAGCTGACGCCTACGAGCAGTACTTC
CASSSRPADAYEQYF
>.|TRBJ1-1|.|TRBV10-2
TGCGCCAGCAGGGGGACGGGGACTGAAGCTTTCTTT
CASRGTGTEAFF
>.|TRBJ1-2|.|TRBV27
TGTGCCAGCAGTTTAGGGGTCAACTATGGCTACACCTTC
CASSLGVNYGYTF
>TRBD1|TRBJ1-4|.|TRBV5-4
TGTGCCAGCAGCTTGGGGGGGACAGGAGGTGAAAAACTGTTTTTT
CASSLGGTGGEKLFF
>.|TRBJ2-6|once|TRBV3-1/TRBV3-2
TGTGCCAGCAGCCTGGGGAATCTCCTTGGGGCCAACGTCCTGACTTTC
CASSLGNLLGANVLTF
>.|TRBJ2-4|.|TRBV4-1
TGCGCCAGCAGCCAAGATCCAGAAAACATTCAGTACTTC
CASSQDPENIQYF
>.|TRBJ1-1|.|TRBV5-1
TGCGCCAGCAGCTTGGTTCCAGAGAACACTGAAGCTTTCTTT
CASSLVPENTEAFF
>.|TRBJ1-2|.|TRBV28
TGTGCCAGCTATACACACCTTGGGGGTGGCTACACCTTC
CASYTHLGGGYTF
>.|TRBJ2-7|.|TRBV11-2
TGTGCCAGCAGCTTACCAGGACAGACTAGGGGGTACTTC
CASSLPGQTRGYF
>TRBD1|TRBJ1-1|.|TRBV5-4
TGTGCCAGCAGCACGGGACAGGGAGTCACTGAAGCTTTCTTT
CASSTGQGVTEAFF
>.|TRBJ1-1|once|TRBV2
TGTGCCAGCAGTAAGCAGGGAGGGAACACTGAAGCTTTCTTT
CASSKQGGNTEAFF
>TRBD1|TRBJ2-5|.|TRBV6-5
TGTGCCAGCAGTTATTCAGGGGGAGAGACCCAGTACTTC
CASSYSGGETQYF
>TRBD1|TRBJ2-3|.|TRBV4-3
TGCGCCAGCAGCCAATCGGCCCACAGGGGGGATGGAGATACGCAGTATTTT
CASSQSAHRGDGDTQYF
>.|TRBJ2-2|.|TRBV2
TGTGCCAGCAGTGAGAGGACTACCGGGGAGCTGTTTTTT
CASSERTTGELFF
>.|TRBJ2-1|.|TRBV10-2
TGCGCCAGCAGTGACCCTAGTTTCGTTGAGCAGTTCTTC
CASSDPSFVEQFF
>.|TRBJ2-7|.|TRBV2
TGTGCCAGCAGTGACTTCCCATACGAGCAGTACTTC
CASSDFPYEQYF
>TRBD1|TRBJ1-2|.|TRBV6-5
TGTGCCAGCAGGCCAGGACAGGGAGAGAGGGGCTACACCTTC
CASRPGQGERGYTF
>.|TRBJ2-7|.|TRBV5-1
TGCGCCAGCAGCTTGGGGACCGCGGTCCACGAGCAGTACTTC
CASSLGTAVHEQYF
>.|TRBJ2-1|.|TRBV27
TGTGCCAGCAGTTTGGGTGGGCTGAATGAGCAGTTCTTC
CASSLGGLNEQFF
>.|TRBJ1-2|.|TRBV25-1
TGTGCCAGCACTAATTACGGGGACGGCTACACCTTC
CASTNYGDGYTF
>TRBD2|TRBJ2-2|.|TRBV7-9
TGTGCCAGCAGTCCACGCAGCGGGGGAAACACCGGGGAGCTGTTTTTT
CASSPRSGGNTGELFF
>.|TRBJ2-7|.|TRBV19
TGTGCCAGTAGTATAGCGGGACGGGGTTCCTACGAGCAGTACTTC
CASSIAGRGSYEQYF
>TRBD1|TRBJ1-3|.|TRBV15
TGTGCCACCAGCGGGGGGACAGTTTCTGGAAACACCATATATTTT
CATSGGTVSGNTIYF
>.|TRBJ2-7|.|TRBV11-2
TGTGCCAGCAGGCCGGCCTTTATCTCCTACGAGCAGTACTTC
CASRPAFISYEQYF
>.|TRBJ1-4|.|TRBV4-2
TGTGCCAGCAGCCAAGTCCTTCCGGAGGAAAAACTGTTTTTT
CASSQVLPEEKLFF
>.|TRBJ2-7|.|TRBV28
TGTGCCAGCAAAGGTTACGGACTATCCTACGAGCAGTACTTC
CASKGYGLSYEQYF